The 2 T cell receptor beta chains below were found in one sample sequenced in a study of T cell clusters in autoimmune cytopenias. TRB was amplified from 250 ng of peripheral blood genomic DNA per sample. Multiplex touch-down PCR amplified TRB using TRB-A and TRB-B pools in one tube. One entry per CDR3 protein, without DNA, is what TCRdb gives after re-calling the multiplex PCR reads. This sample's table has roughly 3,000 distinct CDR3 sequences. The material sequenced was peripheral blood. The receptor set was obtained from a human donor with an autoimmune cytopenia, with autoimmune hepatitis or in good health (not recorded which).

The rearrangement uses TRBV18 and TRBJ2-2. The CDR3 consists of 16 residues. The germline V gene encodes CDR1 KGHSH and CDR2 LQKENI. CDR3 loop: CASSRGVVRNTGELFF.

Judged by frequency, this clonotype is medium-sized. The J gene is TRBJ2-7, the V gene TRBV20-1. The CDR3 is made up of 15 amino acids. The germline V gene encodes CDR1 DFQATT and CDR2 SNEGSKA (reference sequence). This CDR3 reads CSARSARMSSYEQYF.